The sequence of this T cell receptor (beta chain) was determined in a study of cytomegalovirus exposure and HLA in healthy donors. 60 Vbeta and 13 Jbeta primers were used in PCR. Sequencing was performed with immunoSEQ multiplex PCR; in TCRdb, only in-frame clones are kept and a portion is missing. The sample lists about 100,000 clones, about three quarters seen once, with roughly 6.9% in the top ten. The clonotype was recovered from a man aged 35-49 years in good health and CMV-seropositive. The sample was PBMCs.

In DNA, the CDR3 is TGTGCCAGCAGCACCTGGACTAGCGGGAGGGGTGAGCAGTACTTC. Its translation: CASSTWTSGRGEQYF. The chain carries TRBV7-9 and TRBJ2-7; 15 bases match TRBD2. CDR1 is SEHNR, CDR2 FQNEAQ, per germline (reference sequence). This CDR3 region has 15 residues. The trim removed 5 bases at V and 7 bases at J, leaving 6 bases unmatched.